The rows below give T cell receptor beta chains drawn from one sample of a study of vaccination effects on CD4 cells after COVID-19. This table comes from immunoSEQ multiplex PCR, and its TCRdb copy is limited to in-frame clones, with some not included. The data hold over 25,000 clones, with over 75% observed a single time. Which antigens these TCRs recognize remains unknown. Sequencing was performed on CD4+ T cells from PBMCs cultured with SARS-CoV-2 spike peptides, taken after COVID-19 vaccination. The origin of the receptors is a human donor who received a COVID-19 vaccine. Some clones in this sample may be carry-over from other donors' samples. CDR3s include the opening cysteine and the closing phenylalanine or tryptophan. Fields, in order: clone size, D gene, V gene, J gene, CDR3 protein, CDR3 DNA. The D gene is left open where the match is weak. Size tells how often a clone was seen (once, few, many) or the class of an expanded clone, and some rows leave it out.

clone_size: few; d_call: NA; v_call: TRBV28; j_call: TRBJ1-5; cdr3_aa: CASSRVSNQPQHF; cdr3_nt: TGTGCCAGCAGCAGGGTAAGCAATCAGCCCCAGCATTTT
clone_size: NA; d_call: NA; v_call: TRBV14; j_call: TRBJ1-6; cdr3_aa: CASSQGPYSPLHF; cdr3_nt: TGTGCCAGCAGCCAAGGGCCGTACTCACCCCTCCACTTT
clone_size: few; d_call: TRBD1; v_call: TRBV7-2; j_call: TRBJ1-2; cdr3_aa: CASSSTGANGYTF; cdr3_nt: TGTGCCAGCAGCTCTACAGGGGCTAATGGCTACACCTTC
clone_size: NA; d_call: NA; v_call: TRBV4-1; j_call: TRBJ1-6; cdr3_aa: CASSQVQGGDSPLHF; cdr3_nt: TGCGCCAGCAGCCAAGTCCAGGGTGGGGATTCACCCCTCCACTTT
clone_size: NA; d_call: NA; v_call: TRBV14; j_call: TRBJ2-1; cdr3_aa: CASSQAGRGEQFF; cdr3_nt: TGTGCCAGCAGCCAAGCTGGCCGTGGTGAGCAGTTCTTC
clone_size: NA; d_call: NA; v_call: TRBV3-1/TRBV3-2; j_call: TRBJ1-1; cdr3_aa: CASSRGVLAFF; cdr3_nt: TGTGCCAGCAGCCGCGGGGTTTTGGCTTTCTTT
clone_size: NA; d_call: NA; v_call: TRBV2; j_call: TRBJ1-2; cdr3_aa: CATSTGMNYGYTF; cdr3_nt: TGTGCCACAAGTACTGGGATGAACTATGGCTACACCTTC
clone_size: NA; d_call: TRBD1; v_call: TRBV24-1; j_call: TRBJ2-5; cdr3_aa: CATSDSTTGDETQYF; cdr3_nt: TGTGCCACCAGTGACTCCACGACAGGGGACGAGACCCAGTACTTC
clone_size: NA; d_call: NA; v_call: TRBV5-6; j_call: TRBJ2-5; cdr3_aa: CASSLEGIGTQYF; cdr3_nt: TGTGCCAGCAGCTTGGAAGGGATTGGGACCCAGTACTTC
clone_size: NA; d_call: TRBD1; v_call: TRBV5-1; j_call: TRBJ1-4; cdr3_aa: CASRMTGGDEKLFF; cdr3_nt: TGCGCCAGCAGAATGACAGGGGGTGATGAAAAACTGTTTTTT
clone_size: NA; d_call: TRBD1; v_call: TRBV24-1; j_call: TRBJ2-1; cdr3_aa: CATSDPGRDRGYNEQFF; cdr3_nt: TGTGCCACCAGTGACCCTGGCCGGGACAGGGGATACAATGAGCAGTTCTTC
clone_size: NA; d_call: TRBD1; v_call: TRBV6-5; j_call: TRBJ1-2; cdr3_aa: CASSYLGQGANYGYTF; cdr3_nt: TGTGCCAGCAGTTACCTAGGACAGGGGGCGAACTATGGCTACACCTTC
clone_size: NA; d_call: NA; v_call: TRBV6-5; j_call: TRBJ1-3; cdr3_aa: CASKGGVSGNTIYF; cdr3_nt: TGTGCCAGCAAGGGTGGGGTCTCTGGAAACACCATATATTTT
clone_size: once; d_call: NA; v_call: TRBV7-9; j_call: TRBJ1-2; cdr3_aa: CASSRNDRPNYGYTF; cdr3_nt: TGTGCCAGCAGCCGGAACGACAGGCCTAACTATGGCTACACCTTC
clone_size: NA; d_call: NA; v_call: TRBV7-6; j_call: TRBJ1-5; cdr3_aa: CASSSSVSNQPQHF; cdr3_nt: TGTGCCAGCAGCTCGTCGGTAAGCAATCAGCCCCAGCATTTT
clone_size: NA; d_call: NA; v_call: TRBV29-1; j_call: TRBJ1-1; cdr3_aa: CSALPGDTEAFF; cdr3_nt: TGCAGCGCCCTACCAGGGGACACTGAAGCTTTCTTT
clone_size: NA; d_call: TRBD1; v_call: TRBV6-1; j_call: TRBJ2-3; cdr3_aa: CASRPTGQADTQYF; cdr3_nt: TGTGCCAGCAGGCCCACTGGACAGGCCGATACGCAGTATTTT
clone_size: few; d_call: NA; v_call: TRBV5-1; j_call: TRBJ1-2; cdr3_aa: CASSLDQDRGYTF; cdr3_nt: TGCGCCAGCAGCTTGGACCAGGATCGTGGCTACACCTTC
clone_size: once; d_call: NA; v_call: TRBV6-5; j_call: TRBJ2-4; cdr3_aa: CASSGSPAKNIQYF; cdr3_nt: TGTGCCAGCAGCGGGAGTCCAGCCAAAAACATTCAGTACTTC
clone_size: NA; d_call: NA; v_call: TRBV5-1; j_call: TRBJ2-2; cdr3_aa: CASRGRADSAGELFF; cdr3_nt: TGCGCCAGCAGGGGTCGAGCGGACTCCGCCGGGGAGCTGTTTTTT
clone_size: NA; d_call: TRBD2; v_call: TRBV3-1/TRBV3-2; j_call: TRBJ2-2; cdr3_aa: CASSPLGLAGTGELFF; cdr3_nt: TGTGCCAGCAGCCCCTTGGGACTAGCGGGCACCGGGGAGCTGTTTTTT
clone_size: NA; d_call: NA; v_call: TRBV6-5; j_call: TRBJ2-4; cdr3_aa: CASTEVGTAKNIQYF; cdr3_nt: TGTGCCAGCACCGAGGTGGGGACAGCCAAAAACATTCAGTACTTC
clone_size: NA; d_call: NA; v_call: TRBV6-5; j_call: TRBJ1-2; cdr3_aa: CASKDRPYYGYTF; cdr3_nt: TGTGCCAGCAAGGACCGTCCGTACTATGGCTACACCTTC
clone_size: NA; d_call: TRBD2; v_call: TRBV5-1; j_call: TRBJ2-3; cdr3_aa: CASSWTSGDTQYF; cdr3_nt: TGCGCCAGCAGCTGGACTAGCGGGGATACGCAGTATTTT
clone_size: NA; d_call: NA; v_call: TRBV4-1; j_call: TRBJ1-1; cdr3_aa: CASSSPRGNLNTEAFF; cdr3_nt: TGCGCCAGCAGCTCACCTAGGGGAAACTTGAACACTGAAGCTTTCTTT
clone_size: NA; d_call: NA; v_call: TRBV4-3; j_call: TRBJ1-2; cdr3_aa: CASSQVGRIYGYTF; cdr3_nt: TGCGCCAGCAGCCAAGTCGGCCGGATCTATGGCTACACCTTC
clone_size: NA; d_call: TRBD1; v_call: TRBV25-1; j_call: TRBJ2-5; cdr3_aa: CASSEYPGTGEEETQYF; cdr3_nt: TGTGCCAGCAGTGAATATCCCGGGACAGGGGAAGAAGAGACCCAGTACTTC
clone_size: NA; d_call: NA; v_call: TRBV27; j_call: TRBJ1-5; cdr3_aa: CASSVLGQYNQPQHF; cdr3_nt: TGTGCCAGCAGTGTCTTAGGACAGTACAATCAGCCCCAGCATTTT
clone_size: NA; d_call: NA; v_call: TRBV5-5; j_call: TRBJ1-2; cdr3_aa: CASTLEGPYGYTF; cdr3_nt: TGTGCCAGCACCCTGGAGGGACCGTATGGCTACACCTTC
clone_size: medium-sized; d_call: NA; v_call: TRBV19; j_call: TRBJ1-5; cdr3_aa: CASSTPWTGDVGQPQHF; cdr3_nt: TGTGCCAGTAGTACCCCCTGGACGGGGGATGTTGGCCAGCCCCAGCATTTT
clone_size: few; d_call: TRBD1; v_call: TRBV3-1/TRBV3-2; j_call: TRBJ1-5; cdr3_aa: CASSQAKDREFVSTYSNQPQHF; cdr3_nt: TGTGCCAGCAGCCAAGCAAAGGACAGGGAGTTTGTATCTACATATAGCAATCAGCCCCAGCATTTT
clone_size: few; d_call: TRBD1; v_call: TRBV14; j_call: TRBJ1-1; cdr3_aa: CASSQYRGQAFF; cdr3_nt: TGTGCCAGCAGCCAATACAGGGGGCAGGCTTTCTTT
clone_size: NA; d_call: NA; v_call: TRBV21-1; j_call: TRBJ2-1; cdr3_aa: CASSKVLAGITYNEQFF; cdr3_nt: TGTGCCAGCAGCAAGGTACTAGCGGGGATCACCTACAATGAGCAGTTCTTC
clone_size: once; d_call: NA; v_call: TRBV9; j_call: TRBJ2-3; cdr3_aa: CASSVQGTARTDTQYF; cdr3_nt: TGTGCCAGCAGCGTACAGGGTACGGCTCGGACAGATACGCAGTATTTT
clone_size: once; d_call: NA; v_call: TRBV11-2; j_call: TRBJ1-1; cdr3_aa: CASSSNYPAEAFF; cdr3_nt: TGTGCCAGCAGCTCAAATTACCCCGCTGAAGCTTTCTTT
clone_size: NA; d_call: NA; v_call: TRBV6-5; j_call: TRBJ1-6; cdr3_aa: CASSYSGHSPLHF; cdr3_nt: TGTGCCAGCAGTTACTCGGGTCATTCACCCCTCCACTTT
clone_size: NA; d_call: NA; v_call: TRBV2; j_call: TRBJ1-5; cdr3_aa: CASREGNQPQHF; cdr3_nt: TGTGCCAGCAGGGAAGGAAATCAGCCCCAGCATTTT
clone_size: once; d_call: NA; v_call: TRBV3-1/TRBV3-2; j_call: TRBJ2-5; cdr3_aa: CASSQEWGLERETQYF; cdr3_nt: TGTGCCAGCAGCCAAGAGTGGGGCCTAGAACGAGAGACCCAGTACTTC
clone_size: NA; d_call: NA; v_call: TRBV5-8; j_call: TRBJ1-3; cdr3_aa: CASSLYPSGNTIYF; cdr3_nt: TGTGCCAGCAGCTTGTACCCCTCTGGAAACACCATATATTTT
clone_size: NA; d_call: NA; v_call: TRBV18; j_call: TRBJ1-2; cdr3_aa: CASSPTDKSNYGYTF; cdr3_nt: TGTGCCAGCTCACCGACAGACAAATCTAACTATGGCTACACCTTC
clone_size: NA; d_call: NA; v_call: TRBV5-1; j_call: TRBJ2-2; cdr3_aa: CASSLGPEGGTGELFF; cdr3_nt: TGCGCCAGCAGCTTGGGACCCGAGGGGGGGACCGGGGAGCTGTTTTTT